A selection of T cell receptor beta chains follows, all from one sample in a study of blood T cell repertoires in COVID-19. Method: immunoSEQ multiplex PCR; TCRdb's copy keeps in-frame clones and lacks some. The sample has 200,000 to 300,000 clones, around nine tenths seen once. The sequencing input was peripheral blood. The receptor set was obtained from a woman aged 40 to 50 who had recovered from COVID-19. The CDR3 runs from the conserved cysteine through the conserved F or W. A D gene is named only where the DNA matches it firmly. Clone size is stated in some rows and not others, as once, few, many or a class when expanded.

J gene,CDR3 length,V gene,D gene,clone size,CDR3 DNA,CDR3 protein
TRBJ2-4,8,TRBV6-4,NA,once,TGTGCTTGGAGCATTCAGTACTTC,CAWSIQYF
TRBJ2-5,11,TRBV7-2,NA,NA,TGTGCCAGCAGCTCACTAGAGACCCAGTACTTC,CASSSLETQYF
TRBJ1-4,16,TRBV5-8,NA,NA,TGTGCCAGCAGCCCCTGGGACACCACAACTAATGAAAAACTGTTTTTT,CASSPWDTTTNEKLFF
TRBJ1-5,13,TRBV6-4,NA,NA,TGTGCCAGCAGCCAGGGTAGCAATCAGCCCCAGCATTTT,CASSQGSNQPQHF
TRBJ1-5,15,TRBV9,NA,NA,TGTGCCAGCAGCCCCTCCCCCGAGAGCAATCAGCCCCAGCATTTT,CASSPSPESNQPQHF
TRBJ2-5,14,TRBV6-5,NA,NA,TGTGCCAGCAAAACCTGGGGCAAAAAAGAGACCCAGTACTTC,CASKTWGKKETQYF
TRBJ2-7,12,TRBV6-5,NA,NA,TGTGCCAGCAGCGCCCCCCAGGGGGAGCAGTACTTC,CASSAPQGEQYF
TRBJ2-4,14,TRBV7-9,TRBD2,NA,TGTGCCAGCAGCTTAACGTTTGGGGCACGCGGGGGGTACTTC,CASSLTFGARGGYF
TRBJ1-1,18,TRBV4-3,NA,NA,TGCGCCAGCAGCCAAGATATGACTTGGGAGGGGGTGAACACTGAAGCTTTCTTT,CASSQDMTWEGVNTEAFF
TRBJ2-2,13,TRBV11-3,TRBD1,once,TGTGCCAGCAGCCTTCAGGGGGCCGGGGAGCTGTTTTTT,CASSLQGAGELFF
TRBJ1-5,14,TRBV6-1,TRBD1,NA,TGTGCCAGCGGCTACACAGGGGCAAATCAGCCCCAGCATTTT,CASGYTGANQPQHF
TRBJ2-1,13,TRBV6-5,NA,NA,TGTGCCAGCACCGTACCGGGAGACGGTGAGCAGTTCTTC,CASTVPGDGEQFF
TRBJ2-2,16,TRBV11-3,NA,once,TGTGCCAGCAGCCCCCCGCCCGGGAGAGGTACCGGGGAGCTGTTTTTT,CASSPPPGRGTGELFF